The text below deals with one TCR beta chain. As yet, its antigen is unknown. The sample belongs to a study of shared clonotypes between healthy human individuals. About the study: Three plates were used per donor for CD4 naive, three for CD4 memory, two for CD8 naive and one for CD8 memory.

Study-wide points: Naive CD4 clonotype sharing across a few donors was around 5%.

This CDR3 is 15 amino acids long. The V gene lost 7 bases and the J gene lost 0 bases, with 13 bases spanning the gap. Germline V gene lookup returns CDR1 SNHLY and CDR2 FYNNEI. Deep was the level used in running the assay. An approximately 200 ng quantity of DNA, tens of thousands of T cell genomes, went into the sorted-subset replicate PCRs. The method was immunoSEQ multiplex PCR; TCRdb's version includes in-frame clones alone and lacks a portion of them. The sample holds about 2.4 million clones, under 95% seen once. The source material was naive CD4+ T cells from PBMCs. The subset: CD45RA+ positively selected. The receptor's source is a man aged 18 to 29 in good health. Some clones in this sample may be carry-over from other donors' samples. The V and J genes are TRBV2 and TRBJ2-1; maybe TRBD1 (5 bases). CDR3 amino acids: CASKRTDISYNEQFF. Here the CDR3 DNA reads TGTGCCAGCAAACGAACGGACATCTCCTACAATGAGCAGTTCTTC.